Detailed here is one TCR beta chain. Its antigen remains unidentified. The V end lost 5 bases, the J end lost 0 bases, and 14 bases lay between the germline ends. This CDR3 comprises 17 residues. CDR1 is MNHEY, CDR2 SMNVEV, per germline (reference sequence). Chemo-refractory metastatic non-small-cell lung cancer patients underwent focal radiation alongside CTLA-4 blockade with ipilimumab. The data stem from a study of radiotherapy plus CTLA-4 blockade in lung cancer. Study as a whole: With 31% of patients having disease control, objective responses were seen in roughly 19%. Findings of the study overall: Blood saw expansion of tumor-derived TCR clones after radiotherapy plus ipilimumab. Interferon-beta and early blood T cell clone dynamics reportedly predicted response best.

The protocol was immunoSEQ multiplex PCR, while the TCRdb copy is restricted to in-frame clones and leaves out a portion. The data show 80,000 to 95,000 clones, less than 90% seen once. This sequence joins TRBV27 and TRBJ1-6, with a possible D match to TRBD1 (5 bases). The source is a human donor with non-small cell lung cancer who had stable disease on radiotherapy plus ipilimumab. Sequencing was performed on peripheral blood, taken from a patient treated with radiotherapy plus ipilimumab. The CDR3: CASSPRALSSYNSPLHF. The CDR3 DNA follows: TGTGCCAGCAGTCCCAGGGCCTTAAGCTCCTATAATTCACCCCTCCACTTT.